Listed below are T cell receptor beta chains from one sample, sequenced in a study of control samples from healthy donors and cancer patients. The protocol was immunoSEQ multiplex PCR, while the TCRdb copy is restricted to in-frame clones and leaves out a portion. The sample has fewer than 60,000 clones, 95% seen once. The sequenced material came from blood. The receptors were gathered from a man between 25 and 39 years old in good health. Both conserved end residues are part of each CDR3. Each record gives: J gene, V gene, D gene, CDR3 protein. D genes are given only for firm matches.

>TRBJ2-1|TRBV7-9|TRBD2
CASRPSGRADEQFF
>TRBJ2-5|TRBV20-1|-
CSARGIPGEYF
>TRBJ2-3|TRBV9|TRBD1
CASSGTGAFADTQYF
>TRBJ2-7|TRBV5-1|-
CASSLVTGTASYEQYF
>TRBJ1-3|TRBV7-3|-
CASSLNSGNGNTIYF
>TRBJ2-1|TRBV5-6|TRBD2
CASSLALEGGLAGEQFF
>TRBJ1-3|TRBV12-3/TRBV12-4|TRBD1
CASRRTGGNTIYF
>TRBJ2-1|TRBV27|TRBD2
CASSIQPPGLAGSYNEQFF
>TRBJ2-1|TRBV3-1/TRBV3-2|-
CASSQRGSYNEQFF
>TRBJ2-5|TRBV3-1/TRBV3-2|TRBD1
CASSQFTGGEETQYF
>TRBJ1-3|TRBV27|-
CASSFRSSGNTIYF
>TRBJ1-1|TRBV5-4|-
CASSSQRSWDTEAFF
>TRBJ2-7|TRBV5-1|TRBD2
CASSPGGGSYEQYF
>TRBJ2-7|TRBV2|TRBD2
CASVYSGIQEQYF
>TRBJ2-1|TRBV7-9|TRBD2
CASSPSGPYNEQFF
>TRBJ1-1|TRBV3-1/TRBV3-2|-
CASSQGDGTREAFF
>TRBJ2-3|TRBV7-2|TRBD2
CASSLLAGGPLGTDTQYF
>TRBJ2-7|TRBV20-1|-
CSAPRGTEQYF
>TRBJ1-1|TRBV10-3|TRBD1
CAISEQGGLSNTEAFF
>TRBJ1-4|TRBV11-3|-
CASSHPGGTTNEKLFF
>TRBJ1-2|TRBV19|-
CASSILVSENYGYTF
>TRBJ1-1|TRBV19|-
CATKPGAEAFF
>TRBJ1-1|TRBV19|TRBD1
CASIPDRADTEAFF
>TRBJ2-5|TRBV24-1|TRBD2
CATSDPGTSGRAGGETQYF
>TRBJ2-7|TRBV7-9|-
CASSPGGAYEQYF
>TRBJ2-1|TRBV11-3|-
CASSSSSYNEQFF
>TRBJ2-7|TRBV2|-
CASNPGIGYEQYF